This T cell receptor (beta chain) came from a study of blood T cell repertoires in COVID-19. About the study: Some COVID-19 samples were acute and others convalescent; all came from the United States, Italy and Spain. PBMCs, B-cell-depleted T cells, or T cells were the source of the cDNA or gDNA that made up the material.

Participants were placed into cohorts based on the clinical history they reported. Methods used by the authors: It was from reference gene primer amplification that nucleated cell counts were estimated. The method was immunoSEQ multiplex PCR; TCRdb's version includes in-frame clones alone and lacks a portion of them. V and J calls and clone size are as listed in that table; D and trimming were resolved from the DNA. Among some 300,000 clones, about 88% were seen once, and the ten largest hold roughly 2%. The receptor's source is a woman aged 55-75 years in a cohort exposed to, infected with or recovered from COVID-19 (not recorded which). The sequenced sample consisted of PBMCs or T cells enriched from blood (not recorded which).

This CDR3 reads CASRDTGVDYGYTF. In nucleotides, the CDR3 is TGTGCCAGCAGGGATACAGGGGTAGACTATGGCTACACCTTC. The chain has TRBV6-4 and TRBJ1-2, with 7 bases fitting TRBD1. The CDR3 sequence is 14 residues long. J was trimmed by 3 bases and V by 6 bases; bases with no gene match: 7. CDR1 is MRHNA and CDR2 is SNTAGT in the germline V gene.